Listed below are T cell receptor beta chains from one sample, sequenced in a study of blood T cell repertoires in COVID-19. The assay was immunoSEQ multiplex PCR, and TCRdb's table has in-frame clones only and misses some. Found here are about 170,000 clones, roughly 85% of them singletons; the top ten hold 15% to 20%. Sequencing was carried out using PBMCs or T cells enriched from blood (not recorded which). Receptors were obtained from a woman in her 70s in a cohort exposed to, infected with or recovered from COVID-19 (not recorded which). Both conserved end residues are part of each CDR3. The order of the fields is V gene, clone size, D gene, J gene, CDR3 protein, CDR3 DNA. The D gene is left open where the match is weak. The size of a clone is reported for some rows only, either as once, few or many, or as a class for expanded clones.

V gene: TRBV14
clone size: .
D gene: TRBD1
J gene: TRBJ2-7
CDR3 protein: CASSQKSGTAAYEQYF
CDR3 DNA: TGTGCCAGCAGCCAAAAGTCAGGGACAGCAGCTTACGAGCAGTACTTC

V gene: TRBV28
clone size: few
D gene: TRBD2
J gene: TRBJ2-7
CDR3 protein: CSSGKYEQYF
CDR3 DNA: TGCTCTAGCGGGAAATACGAGCAGTACTTC

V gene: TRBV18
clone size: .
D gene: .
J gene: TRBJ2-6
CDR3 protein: CASSPYRFSGANVLTF
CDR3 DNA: TGTGCCAGCTCACCCTACCGGTTCTCTGGGGCCAACGTCCTGACTTTC

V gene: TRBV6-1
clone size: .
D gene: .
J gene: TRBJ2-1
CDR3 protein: CASSEGKFEGIEQFF
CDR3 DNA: TGTGCCAGCAGTGAGGGGAAATTTGAGGGAATAGAGCAGTTCTTC

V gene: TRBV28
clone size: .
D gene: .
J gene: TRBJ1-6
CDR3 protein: CASDRRNSPLHF
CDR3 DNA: TGTGCCAGCGACAGGAGGAATTCACCCCTCCACTTT

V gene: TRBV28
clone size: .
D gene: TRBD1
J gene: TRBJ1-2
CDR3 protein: CASTLTTGWGGYTF
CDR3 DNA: TGTGCCAGCACCCTTACGACAGGGTGGGGTGGCTACACCTTC

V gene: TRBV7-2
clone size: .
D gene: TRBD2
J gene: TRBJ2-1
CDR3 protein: CASSLTSGPYNEQFF
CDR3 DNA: TGTGCCAGCAGCTTAACTAGCGGCCCCTACAATGAGCAGTTCTTC

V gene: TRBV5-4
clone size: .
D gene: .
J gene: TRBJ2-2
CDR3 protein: CASSLAWTGRAGELFF
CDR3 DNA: TGTGCCAGCAGCTTGGCATGGACAGGGAGGGCCGGGGAGCTGTTTTTT

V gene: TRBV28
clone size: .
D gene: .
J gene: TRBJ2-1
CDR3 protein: CASSVLYNEQFF
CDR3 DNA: TGTGCCAGCAGCGTCTTATACAATGAGCAGTTCTTC

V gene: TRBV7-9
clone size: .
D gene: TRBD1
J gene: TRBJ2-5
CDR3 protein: CASFEQGSGETQYF
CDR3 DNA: TGTGCCAGCTTCGAACAGGGGAGCGGAGAGACCCAGTACTTC

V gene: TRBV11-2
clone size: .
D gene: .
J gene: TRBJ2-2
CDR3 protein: CASSPRVNAGELFF
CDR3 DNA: TGTGCCAGCAGCCCCAGGGTTAACGCCGGGGAGCTGTTTTTT

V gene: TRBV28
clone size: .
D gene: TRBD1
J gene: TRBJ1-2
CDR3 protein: CASSTGGWGYTF
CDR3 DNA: TGTGCCAGCAGCACAGGGGGCTGGGGCTACACCTTC

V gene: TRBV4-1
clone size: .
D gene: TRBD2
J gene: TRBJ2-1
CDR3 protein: CASKTGLAFSYNEQFF
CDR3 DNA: TGCGCCAGCAAAACGGGACTAGCTTTCTCCTACAATGAGCAGTTCTTC

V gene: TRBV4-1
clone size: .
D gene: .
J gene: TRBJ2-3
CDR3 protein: CASSQWVQGYTDTQYF
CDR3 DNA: TGCGCCAGCAGCCAATGGGTACAGGGCTACACAGATACGCAGTATTTT

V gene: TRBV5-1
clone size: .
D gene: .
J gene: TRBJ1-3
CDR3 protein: CASSLVPSSGNTIYF
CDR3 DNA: TGCGCCAGCAGCTTGGTTCCCAGCTCTGGAAACACCATATATTTT

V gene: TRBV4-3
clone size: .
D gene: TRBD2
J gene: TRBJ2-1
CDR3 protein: CASSQEGGGPGLAGGDEQFF
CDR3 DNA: TGCGCCAGCAGCCAAGAAGGGGGCGGTCCGGGACTAGCGGGAGGGGATGAGCAGTTCTTC

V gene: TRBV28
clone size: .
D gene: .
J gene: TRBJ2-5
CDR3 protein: CASSWGRGGWETQYF
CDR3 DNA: TGTGCCAGCAGCTGGGGAAGGGGGGGCTGGGAGACCCAGTACTTC

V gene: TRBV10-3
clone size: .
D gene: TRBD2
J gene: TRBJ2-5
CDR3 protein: CAIRAGAEETQYF
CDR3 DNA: TGTGCCATCAGGGCGGGAGCGGAGGAGACCCAGTACTTC

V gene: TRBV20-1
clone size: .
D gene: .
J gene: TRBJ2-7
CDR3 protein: CSIKGLSEQYF
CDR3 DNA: TGCAGTATAAAGGGGCTAAGCGAGCAGTACTTC

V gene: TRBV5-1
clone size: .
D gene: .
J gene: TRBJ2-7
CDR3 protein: CASSSSGGVSYEQYF
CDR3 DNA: TGCGCCAGCAGCTCATCCGGGGGAGTAAGCTACGAGCAGTACTTC

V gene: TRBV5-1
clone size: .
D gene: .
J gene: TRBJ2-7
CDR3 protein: CASSLGGGYEQYF
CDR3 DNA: TGCGCCAGCAGCTTGGGCGGCGGCTACGAGCAGTACTTC

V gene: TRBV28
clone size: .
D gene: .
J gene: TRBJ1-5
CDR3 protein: CASSLLNNQPQHF
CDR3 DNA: TGTGCCAGCAGTTTATTAAACAATCAGCCCCAGCATTTT

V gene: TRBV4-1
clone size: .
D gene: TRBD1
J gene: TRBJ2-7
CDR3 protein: CASRRTGADYEQYF
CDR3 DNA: TGCGCCAGCAGGAGGACAGGGGCGGACTACGAGCAGTACTTC

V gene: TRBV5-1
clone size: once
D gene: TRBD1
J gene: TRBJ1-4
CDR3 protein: CASSAGTGGAGEKLFF
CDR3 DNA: TGCGCCAGCAGCGCCGGGACAGGGGGCGCGGGTGAAAAACTGTTTTTT

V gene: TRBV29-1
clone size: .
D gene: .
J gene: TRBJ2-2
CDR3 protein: CSVEEGGKNTGELFF
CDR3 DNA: TGCAGCGTTGAAGAGGGGGGAAAGAACACCGGGGAGCTGTTTTTT

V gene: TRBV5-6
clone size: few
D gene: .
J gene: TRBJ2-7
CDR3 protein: CASIQSGFPYEQYF
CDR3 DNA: TGTGCCAGCATCCAATCGGGGTTCCCCTACGAGCAGTACTTC

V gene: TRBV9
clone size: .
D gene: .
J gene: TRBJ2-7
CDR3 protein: CAKQQGRGYEQYF
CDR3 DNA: TGTGCCAAGCAACAGGGAAGAGGGTACGAGCAGTACTTC

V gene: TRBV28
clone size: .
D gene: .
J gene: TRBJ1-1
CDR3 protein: CASSRPWAGPLGTEAFF
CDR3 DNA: TGTGCCAGCAGCCGGCCGTGGGCCGGCCCTCTCGGCACTGAAGCTTTCTTT

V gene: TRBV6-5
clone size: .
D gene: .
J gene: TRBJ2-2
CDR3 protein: CASSYSYLGNTGELFF
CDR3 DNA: TGTGCCAGCAGTTACTCCTACCTAGGGAACACCGGGGAGCTGTTTTTT

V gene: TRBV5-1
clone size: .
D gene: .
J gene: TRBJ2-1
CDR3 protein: CASSLAGSYEQFF
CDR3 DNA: TGCGCCAGCAGCTTGGCCGGGTCCTATGAGCAGTTCTTC

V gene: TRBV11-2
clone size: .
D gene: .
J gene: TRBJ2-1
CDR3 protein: CASSLLTGSYNEQFF
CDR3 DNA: TGTGCCAGCAGCTTGCTGACAGGCTCTTACAATGAGCAGTTCTTC

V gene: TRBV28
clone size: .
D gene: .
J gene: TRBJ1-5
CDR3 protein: CASTLGAQPQHF
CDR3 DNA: TGTGCCAGCACCCTAGGGGCACAGCCCCAGCATTTT

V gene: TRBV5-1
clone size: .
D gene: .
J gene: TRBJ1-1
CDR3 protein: CASSLVSGTGTEAFF
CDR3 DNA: TGCGCCAGCAGCTTGGTCTCAGGGACTGGCACTGAAGCTTTCTTT

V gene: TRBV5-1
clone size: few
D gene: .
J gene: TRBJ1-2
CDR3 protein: CASSLRNYGYTF
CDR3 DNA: TGCGCCAGCAGCTTGCGGAACTATGGCTACACCTTC

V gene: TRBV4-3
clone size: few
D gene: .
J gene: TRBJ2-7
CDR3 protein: CASSQETGYEQYF
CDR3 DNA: TGCGCCAGCAGCCAAGAGACAGGCTACGAGCAGTACTTC

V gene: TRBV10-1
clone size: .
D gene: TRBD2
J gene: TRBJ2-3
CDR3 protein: CASASGGTDTQYF
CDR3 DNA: TGCGCCAGCGCTAGCGGAGGCACAGATACGCAGTATTTT

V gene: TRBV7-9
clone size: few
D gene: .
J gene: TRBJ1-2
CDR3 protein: CASSPRGGDGYTF
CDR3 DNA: TGTGCCAGCAGCCCCCGGGGGGGTGATGGCTACACCTTC

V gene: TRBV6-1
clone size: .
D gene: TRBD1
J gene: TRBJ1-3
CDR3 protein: CASSETGGNTIYF
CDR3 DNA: TGTGCCAGCAGTGAGACAGGGGGAAACACCATATATTTT

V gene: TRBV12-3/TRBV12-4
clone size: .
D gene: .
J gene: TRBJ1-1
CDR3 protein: CASSQQENTEAFF
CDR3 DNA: TGTGCCAGCAGTCAACAGGAGAACACTGAAGCTTTCTTT

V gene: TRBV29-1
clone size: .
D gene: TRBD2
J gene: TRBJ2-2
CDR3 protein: CSVGTGLAGGGELFF
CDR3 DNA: TGCAGCGTGGGGACGGGACTAGCGGGAGGCGGGGAGCTGTTTTTT

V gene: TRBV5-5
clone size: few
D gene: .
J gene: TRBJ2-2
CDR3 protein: CASSLRVGTGELFF
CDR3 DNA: TGTGCCAGCAGCTTACGGGTCGGCACCGGGGAGCTGTTTTTT

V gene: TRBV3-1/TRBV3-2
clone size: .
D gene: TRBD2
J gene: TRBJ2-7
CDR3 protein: CASSRRESGYEQYF
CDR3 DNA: TGTGCCAGCAGTCGGCGGGAGTCTGGCTACGAGCAGTACTTC

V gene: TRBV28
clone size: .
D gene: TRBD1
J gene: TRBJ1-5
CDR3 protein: CASSFFGQGYQPQHF
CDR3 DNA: TGTGCCAGCAGTTTCTTCGGACAGGGGTACCAGCCCCAGCATTTT

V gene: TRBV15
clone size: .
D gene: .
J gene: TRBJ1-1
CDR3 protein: CATSPEEPYYMNTEAFF
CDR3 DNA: TGTGCCACCAGCCCAGAGGAGCCCTACTATATGAACACTGAAGCTTTCTTT

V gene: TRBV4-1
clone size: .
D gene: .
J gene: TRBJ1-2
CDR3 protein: CASKTTQDVGGYTF
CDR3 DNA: TGCGCCAGCAAAACGACACAGGATGTAGGTGGCTACACCTTC

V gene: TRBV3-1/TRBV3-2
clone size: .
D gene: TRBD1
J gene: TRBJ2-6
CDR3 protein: CASSGDRGRVGANVLTF
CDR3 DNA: TGTGCCAGCAGTGGGGACAGGGGTCGAGTTGGGGCCAACGTCCTGACTTTC